A selection of T cell receptor beta chains follows, all from one sample in a study of T cell responses to AZD1222 COVID-19 vaccine. The repertoire was sequenced with immunoSEQ multiplex PCR; TCRdb's copy has only in-frame clones and lacks some. The profile shows around 250,000 clones, 90% to 95% of them singletons. This specimen was peripheral blood, taken on day 0 of AZD1222 vaccination. These TCRs come from an adult in good health. Each CDR3 is given with its conserved first and last residue. D genes are given only for firm matches. Clone size appears in some rows only: once, few, many, or a class for an expanded clone.

j_gene,v_gene,d_gene,abundance,CDR3aa,CDR3nt
TRBJ2-2,TRBV5-4,-,-,CASSPDSSNTGELFF,TGTGCCAGCAGCCCGGACAGTTCGAACACCGGGGAGCTGTTTTTT
TRBJ2-1,TRBV5-6,-,-,CASSLRTGDEQFF,TGTGCCAGCAGCTTGAGAACCGGGGATGAGCAGTTCTTC
TRBJ2-7,TRBV6-5,TRBD2,-,CASSRGGSTYEQYF,TGTGCCAGCAGTCGGGGGGGAAGTACCTACGAGCAGTACTTC
TRBJ1-1,TRBV28,-,-,CASSRTAFTEAFF,TGTGCCAGCAGTCGGACGGCCTTCACTGAAGCTTTCTTT
TRBJ2-1,TRBV28,-,-,CASTSGTPQEQFF,TGTGCCAGCACCAGTGGGACTCCACAGGAGCAGTTCTTC
TRBJ1-4,TRBV5-1,-,-,CASSLAWGGDEKLFF,TGCGCCAGCAGCTTGGCCTGGGGGGGTGATGAAAAACTGTTTTTT
TRBJ2-5,TRBV6-2/TRBV6-3,-,once,CASSPQPGHPLETQYF,TGTGCCAGCAGTCCACAGCCGGGGCACCCGCTAGAGACCCAGTACTTC
TRBJ1-6,TRBV7-8,TRBD1,-,CASSSDRGHNSPLHF,TGTGCCAGCAGCTCGGACAGGGGCCATAATTCACCCCTCCACTTT
TRBJ2-2,TRBV3-1/TRBV3-2,-,-,CASTRRGNTGELFF,TGTGCCAGCACCCGGCGGGGGAACACCGGGGAGCTGTTTTTT
TRBJ2-1,TRBV29-1,-,-,CSVRDGSSYNEQFF,TGCAGCGTACGGGACGGTAGCTCCTACAATGAGCAGTTCTTC
TRBJ2-1,TRBV19,-,-,CASSKIRGTPNEQFF,TGTGCCAGTAGTAAGATCCGAGGCACACCTAATGAGCAGTTCTTC
TRBJ1-2,TRBV27,-,-,CASTSIGQGSYGYTF,TGTGCCAGCACCTCGATAGGGCAGGGTTCCTATGGCTACACCTTC
TRBJ2-7,TRBV18,-,few,CASSESSYEQYF,TGTGCCAGCTCTGAAAGCTCCTACGAGCAGTACTTC
TRBJ1-2,TRBV30,-,-,CAWSLVQGRGGYTF,TGTGCCTGGAGTCTAGTTCAGGGGAGGGGTGGCTACACCTTC
TRBJ1-1,TRBV29-1,-,-,CSVAGGNTEAFF,TGCAGCGTTGCGGGGGGAAACACTGAAGCTTTCTTT
TRBJ2-5,TRBV12-3/TRBV12-4,TRBD2,-,CASSRGVQETQYF,TGTGCCAGCAGCCGGGGGGTCCAAGAGACCCAGTACTTC
TRBJ1-6,TRBV19,-,-,CASSMYSGRTNSPLHF,TGTGCCAGTAGTATGTATTCGGGCCGCACCAATTCACCCCTCCACTTT
TRBJ1-2,TRBV9,-,few,CASSVGGSETAYTF,TGTGCCAGCAGCGTAGGAGGGAGCGAAACGGCCTACACCTTC
TRBJ2-7,TRBV18,TRBD1,once,CASSPRSRGSVNEQYF,TGTGCCAGCTCACCACGGTCCAGGGGGTCGGTAAACGAGCAGTACTTC
TRBJ2-1,TRBV5-1,TRBD1,-,CASSLDRDRVGHEQFF,TGCGCCAGCAGCTTGGACCGGGACAGGGTTGGCCATGAGCAGTTCTTC
TRBJ2-3,TRBV7-8,-,-,CASSLGYRGPAGDTQYF,TGTGCCAGCAGCTTAGGATATCGAGGACCGGCAGGAGATACGCAGTATTTT
TRBJ2-1,TRBV7-3,-,once,CASSSQQGSEQFF,TGTGCCAGCAGCTCCCAACAGGGCAGTGAGCAGTTCTTC
TRBJ2-3,TRBV10-3,TRBD2,-,CAIGTSGDPTDTQYF,TGTGCCATCGGGACTAGCGGGGACCCCACAGATACGCAGTATTTT
TRBJ1-4,TRBV7-8,-,-,CASSLGPEGLGEKLFF,TGTGCCAGCAGCTTAGGACCAGAGGGGCTGGGGGAAAAACTGTTTTTT
TRBJ2-3,TRBV3-1/TRBV3-2,TRBD1,-,CASSQGTGGFTDTQYF,TGTGCCAGCAGCCAGGGGACAGGGGGTTTCACAGATACGCAGTATTTT
TRBJ1-1,TRBV15,-,-,CATSRDQALNTEAFF,TGTGCCACCAGCAGAGACCAGGCACTGAACACTGAAGCTTTCTTT
TRBJ2-2,TRBV5-1,TRBD2,-,CASSWGGTGELFF,TGCGCCAGCAGCTGGGGGGGAACCGGGGAGCTGTTTTTT
TRBJ1-1,TRBV27,TRBD1,-,CASSAGTGGVHLEAFF,TGTGCCAGCAGCGCGGGGACAGGGGGCGTCCACCTTGAAGCTTTCTTT
TRBJ1-3,TRBV6-5,-,-,CASTRGGSGNTIYF,TGTGCCAGCACCAGAGGAGGCTCTGGAAACACCATATATTTT
TRBJ1-2,TRBV13,-,-,CASSIQGGAYGYTF,TGTGCCAGCAGCATACAGGGAGGGGCTTATGGCTACACCTTC
TRBJ1-2,TRBV5-6,TRBD1,once,CASSTGRDRGRTGYTF,TGTGCCAGCAGCACCGGGCGGGACAGGGGGCGTACTGGCTACACCTTC
TRBJ2-7,TRBV15,-,-,CATSRARADFSYEQYF,TGTGCCACCAGCAGAGCCCGAGCGGATTTCTCCTACGAGCAGTACTTC
TRBJ1-4,TRBV18,-,-,CASSQRRGREKLFF,TGTGCCAGCTCGCAACGGCGGGGGAGAGAAAAACTGTTTTTT
TRBJ1-1,TRBV7-2,-,few,CASSLLGAEAFF,TGTGCCAGCAGCTTATTAGGCGCTGAAGCTTTCTTT
TRBJ1-2,TRBV28,-,-,CASSTTRNPNYGYTF,TGTGCCAGCAGTACCACCCGGAACCCCAACTATGGCTACACCTTC
TRBJ1-3,TRBV19,TRBD1,-,CASARIPGQTNSGNTIYF,TGTGCCAGCGCTCGAATACCGGGACAGACAAACTCTGGAAACACCATATATTTT
TRBJ2-7,TRBV3-1/TRBV3-2,TRBD2,-,CASSPPGLAVYEQYF,TGTGCCAGCAGCCCCCCGGGACTAGCAGTTTACGAGCAGTACTTC
TRBJ2-7,TRBV6-5,-,-,CASSPLDSAYEQYF,TGTGCCAGCAGTCCCCTGGACAGCGCCTACGAGCAGTACTTC
TRBJ1-2,TRBV5-1,-,-,CASRYVDSSNYGYTF,TGCGCCAGCCGTTATGTCGACAGTAGTAACTATGGCTACACCTTC
TRBJ1-5,TRBV19,TRBD1,-,CASSIDGTGEDQPQHF,TGTGCCAGTAGTATAGACGGGACAGGGGAAGATCAGCCCCAGCATTTT